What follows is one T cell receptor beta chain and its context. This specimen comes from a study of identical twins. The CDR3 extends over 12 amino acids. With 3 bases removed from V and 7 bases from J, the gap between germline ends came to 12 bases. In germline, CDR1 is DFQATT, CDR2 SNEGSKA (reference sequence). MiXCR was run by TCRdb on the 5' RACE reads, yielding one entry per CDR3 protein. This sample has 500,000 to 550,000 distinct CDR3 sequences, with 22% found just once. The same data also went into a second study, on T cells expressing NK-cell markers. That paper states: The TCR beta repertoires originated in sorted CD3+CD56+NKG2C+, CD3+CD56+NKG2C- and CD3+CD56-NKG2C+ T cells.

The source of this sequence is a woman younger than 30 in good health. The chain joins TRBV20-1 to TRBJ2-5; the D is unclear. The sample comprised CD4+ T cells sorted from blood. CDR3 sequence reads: CSARFPPGTQYF. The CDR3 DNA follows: TGCAGTGCTAGGTTCCCCCCGGGGACCCAGTACTTC.